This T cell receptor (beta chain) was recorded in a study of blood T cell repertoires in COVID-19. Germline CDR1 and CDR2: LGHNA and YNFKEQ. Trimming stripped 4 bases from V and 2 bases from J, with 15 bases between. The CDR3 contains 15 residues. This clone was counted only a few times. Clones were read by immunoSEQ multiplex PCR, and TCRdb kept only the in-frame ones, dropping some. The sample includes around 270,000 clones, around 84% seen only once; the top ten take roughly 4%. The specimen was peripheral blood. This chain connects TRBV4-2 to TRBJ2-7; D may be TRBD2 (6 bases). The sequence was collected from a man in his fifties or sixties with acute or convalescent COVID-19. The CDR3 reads CASSLLRETTYEQYF. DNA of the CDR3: TGTGCCAGCAGCCTTCTTCGGGAGACTACCTACGAGCAGTACTTC.